This TCR beta chain appears in the sequencing data of a study of cytomegalovirus exposure and HLA in healthy donors. Across the whole study: An earlier analysis found roughly 110 million unique TCR beta sequences from about 190 million T cells.

The CDR3 contains 18 residues. Germline loops: CDR1 MDHEN, CDR2 SYDVKM. With V trimmed by 1 base and J by 4 bases, 11 bases remained unmatched. The PCR contained 60 Vbeta and 13 Jbeta primers. Produced via immunoSEQ multiplex PCR; TCRdb's table is partial and in-frame only. The table shows 150,000 to 200,000 clones, with 79% occurring only once. Study-level results: A later analysis found common viral pathogens apparently linked to several of the most significant clusters. There were some public TCRs occurring in many donors, but most TCR sequences were rare. Cytomegalovirus-associated status was assigned to 150 or so TCR beta chains.

About this clone: The antigen remains undetermined.

This TCR derives from a woman aged 50 to 60 in good health and CMV-seronegative. V gene TRBV28 combines with J gene TRBJ1-5; 9 nucleotides match TRBD1. Sequenced material: PBMCs. The DNA of the CDR3 is TGTGCCAGCAGTTTATACGGCAGGGGACAGGGAGTAAATCAGCCCCAGCATTTT. Translating gives CASSLYGRGQGVNQPQHF. Full variable domain (missing parts from reference TRBV28 and TRBJ1-5): DVKVTQSSRYLVKRTGEKVFLECVQDMDHENMFWYRQDPGLGLRLIYFSYDVKMKEKGDIPEGYSVSREKKERFSLILESASTNQTSMYLCASSLYGRGQGVNQPQHFGDGTRLSIL.